Detailed here is one T cell receptor (beta chain). Per the germline V gene, CDR1 is SEHNR and CDR2 is FQNEAQ (reference sequence). The CDR3 spans 15 residues. Trimming shortened V by 2 bases and J by 1 base, and 11 bases separated the two germline ends. The assay was immunoSEQ multiplex PCR, and TCRdb's table has in-frame clones only and misses some. The sample records approximately 20,000 clones, about four fifths being singletons. The record originates from a study of OX40 agonist ivuxolimab in advanced cancers. Sample: CD4+ or CD8+ T cells sorted from blood, taken in a trial of the OX40 agonist ivuxolimab. This chain uses TRBV7-9 with TRBJ1-1; D might be TRBD1 (5 bases). The origin of this receptor is an adult with an advanced solid tumor such as melanoma, head and neck, liver or kidney cancer. The DNA of the CDR3 is TGTGCCAGCAGCTTACCGACAGCCGAGAACACTGAAGCTTTCTTT. Translating it yields CASSLPTAENTEAFF. The full variable domain, its missing parts supplied by reference TRBV7-9 and TRBJ1-1, is DTGVSQNPRHKITKRGQNVTFRCDPISEHNRLYWYRQTLGQGPEFLTYFQNEAQLEKSRLLSDRFSAERPKGSFSTLEIQRTEQGDSAMYLCASSLPTAENTEAFFGQGTRLTVV.